This T cell receptor (beta chain) was recovered during a study of regulatory T cells in long-lasting Graves disease. Regarding the study as a whole: Patients whose Graves' disease persisted exhibited lower TCR diversity than those newly diagnosed. Sharing of public clonotypes was greater in persistent patients (about 2,500) than in new patients (roughly 1,000).

About this clonotype itself: No antigen is known for it.

The V gene's germline CDR1 is MGHDK and CDR2 SYGVNS. V was shortened by 1 base and J by 0 bases, with 10 bases between the two germline ends. The CDR3 runs to 17 residues. Arm-PCR of CDR3 regions with iRepertoire HTBI primers generated TCR beta libraries. The authors' processing: Across the samples, identification revealed 55 to 75 TRBV and 12 to 15 TRBJ segments. TCRdb reanalysed the multiplex PCR reads using MiXCR and keeps one entry per CDR3 protein. In this record, the V and J calls reflect TCRdb's handling and not the investigators' own analysis. This repertoire shows about 300,000 distinct CDR3 sequences, roughly a fifth found once; its top ten account for roughly 56%. The time point: persistent/refractory GD, antithyroid drugs over 5 years with positive TRAb. Generation of the TCR library employed RNA extracted from PBMCs.

The sequences come from peripheral blood mononuclear cells (PBMCs), collected when the disease was refractory, from a patient treated with antithyroid drugs. The chain employs TRBV25-1 and TRBJ1-6; D gene unclear. This sequence originates from a female donor with Graves disease. The DNA for the CDR3 is TGTGCCAGCAGTGAATGGGGTTACGGCTCCTATAATTCACCCCTCCACTTT. It is translated as CASSEWGYGSYNSPLHF.